A selection of T cell receptor beta chains follows, all from one sample in a study of graft-versus-host responses after intestinal transplantation. Here immunoSEQ multiplex PCR was the method, and the copy in TCRdb shows in-frame clones only, minus some. This table holds 15,000 or so clones, under 70% found once. Specimen: ileum tissue, collected around 94 weeks after intestinal transplantation. The source is a human patient who received an intestinal transplant, so some T cells may come from the graft donor. The CDR3 runs from the conserved cysteine through the conserved F or W. A D gene is named only where the DNA matches it firmly. Expanded clones get a size class; other rows say once, few or many, or leave the size out.

J | length | D | size | V | CDR3 | DNA
TRBJ1-5 | 15 | - | - | TRBV21-1 | CASSKGEGAKQPQHF | TGTGCCAGCAGCAAAGGTGAGGGGGCAAAACAGCCCCAGCATTTT
TRBJ1-1 | 15 | - | - | TRBV5-1 | CASSSGLRMNTEAFF | TGCGCCAGCAGCAGCGGACTGCGGATGAACACTGAAGCTTTCTTT
TRBJ2-3 | 14 | - | - | TRBV6-5 | CASTRTASTDTQYF | TGTGCCAGCACTCGGACAGCTAGCACAGATACGCAGTATTTT
TRBJ1-6 | 13 | - | - | TRBV5-1 | CASCYLGDSPLHF | TGCGCCAGCTGTTATCTAGGGGATTCACCCCTCCACTTT
TRBJ2-5 | 12 | - | few | TRBV18 | CASSTNPETQYF | TGTGCCAGCTCCACAAACCCAGAGACCCAGTACTTC
TRBJ1-6 | 12 | - | - | TRBV19 | CASSFRGSPLHF | TGTGCCAGTAGTTTTCGGGGTTCACCCCTCCACTTT
TRBJ1-6 | 13 | TRBD1 | - | TRBV29-1 | CSVSQGVNSPLHF | TGCAGCGTTTCCCAGGGGGTAAATTCACCCCTCCACTTT
TRBJ2-7 | 14 | TRBD2 | few | TRBV5-8 | CASSRSGGSYEQYF | TGTGCCAGCAGTCGTAGCGGGGGCTCCTACGAGCAGTACTTC
TRBJ2-7 | 13 | - | - | TRBV30 | CAWSEQFSYEQYF | TGTGCCTGGAGTGAACAGTTCTCCTACGAGCAGTACTTC
TRBJ1-1 | 16 | TRBD1 | - | TRBV5-1 | CASSLGVGGLNTEAFF | TGCGCCAGCAGCTTGGGGGTAGGGGGCCTGAACACTGAAGCTTTCTTT
TRBJ2-3 | 15 | TRBD1 | - | TRBV9 | CASSVAGQETDTQYF | TGTGCCAGCAGCGTAGCGGGACAGGAAACAGATACGCAGTATTTT
TRBJ2-7 | 13 | - | - | TRBV27 | CASSLSGGNEQYF | TGTGCCAGCAGTTTATCCGGAGGGAACGAGCAGTACTTC
TRBJ1-5 | 15 | - | - | TRBV6-1 | CASSPGGAASQPQHF | TGTGCCAGCAGTCCAGGCGGGGCAGCGAGTCAGCCCCAGCATTTT
TRBJ2-3 | 15 | TRBD2 | - | TRBV6-4 | CASSDSRGGTDTQYF | TGTGCCAGCAGTGACTCGCGGGGGGGCACAGATACGCAGTATTTT
TRBJ2-3 | 14 | TRBD1 | - | TRBV6-4 | CASSDGTASDTQYF | TGTGCCAGCAGTGATGGGACAGCGTCAGATACGCAGTATTTT
TRBJ2-3 | 15 | - | - | TRBV11-2 | CASSPYGGATDTQYF | TGTGCCAGCAGCCCCTATGGGGGGGCCACAGATACGCAGTATTTT
TRBJ1-2 | 15 | - | - | TRBV19 | CASSKFPETNYGYTF | TGTGCCAGTAGTAAGTTTCCAGAAACCAACTATGGCTACACCTTC
TRBJ1-1 | 14 | - | few | TRBV5-5 | CASSSQPVNTEAFF | TGTGCCAGCAGTTCCCAACCAGTGAACACTGAAGCTTTCTTT
TRBJ2-7 | 15 | TRBD2 | - | TRBV9 | CASSAGTLGGYEQYF | TGTGCCAGCAGTGCCGGGACCCTGGGAGGGTACGAGCAGTACTTC
TRBJ1-1 | 15 | - | - | TRBV4-3 | CASSQAAQGWTEAFF | TGCGCCAGCAGCCAAGCCGCGCAGGGCTGGACTGAAGCTTTCTTT
TRBJ1-4 | 13 | TRBD1 | - | TRBV6-5 | CASSRDRGEKLFF | TGTGCCAGCAGCCGGGACAGGGGTGAAAAACTGTTTTTT
TRBJ2-1 | 14 | - | few | TRBV27 | CASSRDSSYNEQFF | TGTGCCAGCAGTAGAGACAGCTCCTACAATGAGCAGTTCTTC
TRBJ2-7 | 12 | - | - | TRBV30 | CAWSVRGGEQYF | TGTGCCTGGAGTGTACGAGGGGGCGAGCAGTACTTC
TRBJ1-2 | 15 | - | - | TRBV2 | CASSEGGGSNYGYTF | TGTGCCAGCAGTGAAGGGGGGGGGTCTAACTATGGCTACACCTTC
TRBJ2-5 | 16 | TRBD1 | - | TRBV7-8 | CASSLVGQGAWETQYF | TGTGCCAGCAGCTTAGTGGGGCAGGGGGCCTGGGAGACCCAGTACTTC
TRBJ1-2 | 13 | - | - | TRBV19 | CASRKGANYGYTF | TGTGCCAGTAGGAAGGGAGCTAACTATGGCTACACCTTC
TRBJ2-2 | 15 | - | once | TRBV18 | CASSPGQDHTGELFF | TGTGCCAGCTCACCGGGGCAGGACCACACCGGGGAGCTGTTTTTT
TRBJ1-2 | 15 | TRBD1 | - | TRBV4-3 | CASSQDGTETYGYTF | TGCGCCAGCAGCCAAGACGGGACAGAGACCTATGGCTACACCTTC
TRBJ1-1 | 16 | - | few | TRBV19 | CASTPDWSRPNTEAFF | TGTGCCAGTACCCCGGACTGGTCGCGGCCGAACACTGAAGCTTTCTTT
TRBJ2-1 | 18 | TRBD2 | - | TRBV4-3 | CASSQGGAGAPLRNEQFF | TGCGCCAGCAGCCAAGGGGGAGCGGGGGCTCCCTTGAGGAATGAGCAGTTCTTC
TRBJ2-3 | 11 | - | - | TRBV20-1 | CSARSPGAQYF | TGCAGTGCTAGGTCCCCGGGGGCGCAGTATTTT
TRBJ2-7 | 16 | - | - | TRBV6-6 | CASSYSQGILSYEQYF | TGTGCCAGCAGTTACTCCCAGGGGATCTTATCCTACGAGCAGTACTTC
TRBJ1-5 | 15 | - | - | TRBV27 | CASSLFGGRDQPQHF | TGTGCCAGCAGTTTATTCGGGGGTAGGGATCAGCCCCAGCATTTT
TRBJ1-4 | 15 | TRBD1 | - | TRBV4-1 | CASSLRTGRNEKLFF | TGCGCCAGCAGCCTCAGGACAGGAAGAAATGAAAAACTGTTTTTT
TRBJ2-7 | 14 | TRBD1 | - | TRBV2 | CASSASQGVYEQYF | TGTGCCAGCAGTGCCTCGCAGGGGGTCTACGAGCAGTACTTC
TRBJ1-5 | 14 | - | - | TRBV27 | CASSLSQGSQPQHF | TGTGCCAGCAGTTTATCGCAGGGTTCTCAGCCCCAGCATTTT
TRBJ2-2 | 16 | TRBD1 | - | TRBV6-5 | CASSYRTGGSTGELFF | TGTGCCAGCAGTTACAGGACAGGGGGCTCCACCGGGGAGCTGTTTTTT
TRBJ2-7 | 13 | - | few | TRBV21-1 | CASSKAGPYEQYF | TGTGCCAGCAGCAAAGCGGGGCCATACGAGCAGTACTTC
TRBJ2-3 | 15 | - | - | TRBV7-2 | CASSPLTRATDTQYF | TGTGCCAGCAGCCCACTGACTAGGGCCACAGATACGCAGTATTTT
TRBJ2-2 | 14 | TRBD2 | - | TRBV30 | CAWCLAGGPGELFF | TGTGCCTGGTGCTTAGCGGGGGGGCCCGGGGAGCTGTTTTTT
TRBJ1-2 | 15 | TRBD1 | - | TRBV4-3 | CASSQPGQVIYGYTF | TGCGCCAGCAGCCAACCGGGACAGGTTATCTATGGCTACACCTTC
TRBJ1-2 | 11 | - | few | TRBV29-1 | CSVLQGDGYTF | TGCAGCGTCCTACAGGGTGATGGCTACACCTTC
TRBJ2-1 | 14 | - | - | TRBV6-5 | CASSPGGSYNEQFF | TGTGCCAGTAGTCCGGGTGGCTCCTACAATGAGCAGTTCTTC
TRBJ2-7 | 12 | - | - | TRBV2 | CAIRDNTYEQYF | TGTGCCATCCGGGACAACACATACGAGCAGTACTTC
TRBJ2-7 | 15 | - | few | TRBV5-1 | CASSLRERVYYEQYF | TGCGCCAGCAGCTTGCGGGAAAGGGTCTATTACGAGCAGTACTTC
TRBJ2-7 | 12 | - | - | TRBV7-9 | CASSPGYYEQYF | TGTGCCAGCAGCCCGGGGTACTACGAGCAGTACTTC
TRBJ1-2 | 17 | - | - | TRBV5-6 | CASSLGAPWEGNYGYTF | TGTGCCAGCAGCTTGGGGGCCCCTTGGGAGGGTAACTATGGCTACACCTTC
TRBJ1-2 | 14 | - | - | TRBV19 | CASSGQPNNYGYTF | TGTGCCAGTAGTGGGCAACCTAATAACTATGGCTACACCTTC
TRBJ2-7 | 13 | - | - | TRBV5-1 | CASSLAGSYEQYF | TGCGCCAGCAGCTTGGCGGGCTCCTACGAGCAGTACTTC
TRBJ2-7 | 15 | TRBD1 | - | TRBV6-5 | CASSYGTEVSYEQYF | TGTGCCAGCAGTTACGGGACAGAAGTCTCCTACGAGCAGTACTTC
TRBJ2-3 | 17 | TRBD2 | once | TRBV11-2 | CASSSHLRGEFTDTQYF | TGTGCCAGCAGCTCACATTTGCGGGGGGAATTCACAGATACGCAGTATTTT
TRBJ2-7 | 14 | TRBD2 | - | TRBV6-5 | CASSYSSGAYEQYF | TGTGCCAGCAGTTACTCTAGCGGGGCCTACGAGCAGTACTTC
TRBJ1-4 | 14 | TRBD1 | - | TRBV11-2 | CASSPDRDREKLFF | TGTGCCAGCAGCCCCGACAGGGATCGAGAAAAACTGTTTTTT
TRBJ2-1 | 14 | - | - | TRBV4-3 | CASSQDRMARSVFF | TGCGCCAGCAGCCAAGATCGCATGGCTAGGAGTGTATTCTTC